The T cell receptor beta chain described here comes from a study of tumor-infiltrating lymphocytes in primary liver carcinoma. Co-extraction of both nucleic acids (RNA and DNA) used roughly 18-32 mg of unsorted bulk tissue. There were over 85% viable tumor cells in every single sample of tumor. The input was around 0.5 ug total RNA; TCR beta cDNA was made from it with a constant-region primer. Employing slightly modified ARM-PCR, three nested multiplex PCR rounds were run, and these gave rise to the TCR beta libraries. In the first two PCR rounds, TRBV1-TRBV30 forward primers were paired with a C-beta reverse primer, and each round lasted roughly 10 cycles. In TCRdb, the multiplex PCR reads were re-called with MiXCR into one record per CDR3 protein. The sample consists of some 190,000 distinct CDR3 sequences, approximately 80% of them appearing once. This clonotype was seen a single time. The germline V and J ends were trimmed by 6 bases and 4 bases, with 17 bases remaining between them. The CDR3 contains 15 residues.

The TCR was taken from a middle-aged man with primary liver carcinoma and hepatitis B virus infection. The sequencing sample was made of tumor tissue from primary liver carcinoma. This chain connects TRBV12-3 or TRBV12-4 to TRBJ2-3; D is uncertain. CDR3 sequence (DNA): TGTGCCAGCAGACCCTTCGCCACGTTCTCAGATACGCAGTATTTT. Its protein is CASRPFATFSDTQYF.